One T cell receptor beta chain is described in this entry. The antigen remains undetermined. These data belong to a study of T cell responses to AZD1222 COVID-19 vaccine. Whole-study findings and limits: Reports indicate that nearly half of spike-specific TCRs are directed at unmutated variant regions. The donor cohort was predominantly white British with a female majority, and clonal diversity may have been underestimated. Two AZD1222 administrations were followed by greater Spike-specific TCR breadth and depth.

Some clones are missing from TCRdb's copy, which holds only in-frame ones; the method was immunoSEQ multiplex PCR. This sample has about 140,000 clones, with 90% found just once. Second-dose timings of about 4 or about 12 weeks were pooled. This CDR3 is built from 14 residues. With 6 bases removed from V and 4 bases from J, the gap between germline ends came to 13 bases. Germline assignment: CDR1 MNHEY and CDR2 SMNVEV (reference sequence). This TCR was sampled from an adult who received the AZD1222 COVID-19 vaccine. This rearrangement joins TRBV27 to TRBJ1-5, with D possibly matching TRBD1 (6 bases). This material consisted of peripheral blood, taken 28 days after the second AZD1222 dose. CDR3 amino acids: CASSVGGGNQPQHF. CDR3 nucleotide sequence: TGTGCCAGCAGCGTAGGGGGTGGGAATCAGCCCCAGCATTTT.